The sequence of this T cell receptor (beta chain) was determined in a study of human T cells and chemical hapten exposure. Study at large: Slight differences in pooled library volume were the main source of varying TCR yields across samples. Study-level points and caveats: Counts of TCRs above 1 in 1000 frequency stayed unchanged with DPC sensitization.

For the library, individual cDNA molecules each received unique molecular identifiers. Original methodology: A per-sample median of about 100,000 TCRs was observed, with counts ranging from roughly 23,224 to 700,000. TCRdb redid the calling of the RACE reads with MiXCR, one entry per CDR3 protein. What appears here as the V and J calls and clone size reflects TCRdb's work, not the paper's. The repertoire consists of 40,000 to 45,000 distinct CDR3 sequences, with approximately 4% occurring once and the leading ten covering 4.5% to 7%. The time point was: healthy volunteer bleed at 6 weeks. It was unfractionated whole blood from which total RNA was extracted. Comment on this clonotype: What it binds is not known.

The material sequenced was whole blood. This sequence originates from a human donor in good health. Some clones in this sample may be carry-over from other donors' samples.

The CDR3 loop is CASSVASSGNTIYF. CDR3 in DNA: TGTGCCAGCAGCGTAGCCAGCTCTGGAAACACCATATATTTT. The chain combines TRBV9 with TRBJ1-3; D is unclear. Trimming pared 0 bases from V and 0 bases from J, leaving 4 bases between. The CDR3 extends over 14 amino acids. Germline V gene lookup returns CDR1 SGDLS and CDR2 YYNGEE.